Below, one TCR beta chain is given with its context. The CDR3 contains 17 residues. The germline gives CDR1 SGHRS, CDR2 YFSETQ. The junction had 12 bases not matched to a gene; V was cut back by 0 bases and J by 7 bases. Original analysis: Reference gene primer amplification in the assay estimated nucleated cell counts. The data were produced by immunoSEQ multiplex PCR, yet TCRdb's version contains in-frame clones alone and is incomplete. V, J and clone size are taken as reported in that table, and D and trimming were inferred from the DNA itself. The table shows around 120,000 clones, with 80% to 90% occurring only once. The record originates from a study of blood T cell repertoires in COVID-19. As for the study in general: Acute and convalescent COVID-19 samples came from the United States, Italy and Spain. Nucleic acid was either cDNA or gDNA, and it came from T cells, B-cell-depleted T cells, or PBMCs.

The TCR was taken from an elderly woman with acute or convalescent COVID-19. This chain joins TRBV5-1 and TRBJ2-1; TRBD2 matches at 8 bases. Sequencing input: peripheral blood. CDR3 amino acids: CASSLGRRAPGGNEQFF. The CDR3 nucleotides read TGCGCCAGCAGCTTGGGTCGGCGCGCTCCGGGGGGGAATGAGCAGTTCTTC.